This T cell receptor beta chain was captured by sequencing in a study of blood T cell repertoires in COVID-19. The wider study: Whether acute or convalescent, the COVID-19 samples came from the United States, Italy and Spain.

The data were produced by immunoSEQ multiplex PCR, yet TCRdb's version contains in-frame clones alone and is incomplete. The sample shows 150,000 to 180,000 clones, about nine tenths of them seen only once. The CDR3 extends over 13 amino acids. Trimming shortened V by 2 bases and J by 6 bases, and 11 bases separated the two germline ends. Germline values: CDR1 MGHDK, CDR2 SYGVNS. The V call is TRBV25-1, the J call TRBJ2-7; D is perhaps TRBD2 (5 bases). This receptor was identified in a woman between 65 and 79 years old with acute or convalescent COVID-19. The specimen was peripheral blood. CDR3 region: CASSETGMGEQYV. Written as DNA, the CDR3 is TGTGCCAGCAGTGAAACGGGGATGGGCGAGCAGTACGTC.